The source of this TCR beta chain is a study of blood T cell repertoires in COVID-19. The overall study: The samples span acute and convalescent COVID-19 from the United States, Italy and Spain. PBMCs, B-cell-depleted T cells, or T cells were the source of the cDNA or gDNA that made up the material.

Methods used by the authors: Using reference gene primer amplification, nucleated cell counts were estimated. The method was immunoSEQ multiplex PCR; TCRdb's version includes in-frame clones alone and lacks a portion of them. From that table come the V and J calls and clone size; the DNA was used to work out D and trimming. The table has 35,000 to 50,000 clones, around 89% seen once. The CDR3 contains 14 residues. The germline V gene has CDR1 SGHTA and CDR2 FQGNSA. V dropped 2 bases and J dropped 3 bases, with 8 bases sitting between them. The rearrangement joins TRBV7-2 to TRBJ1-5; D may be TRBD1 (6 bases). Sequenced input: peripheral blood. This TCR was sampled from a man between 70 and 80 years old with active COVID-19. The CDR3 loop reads CASSLQGSNQPQHF. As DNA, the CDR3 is TGTGCCAGCAGCTTACAGGGGTCCAATCAGCCCCAGCATTTT. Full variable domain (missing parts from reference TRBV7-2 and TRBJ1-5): GAGVSQSPSNKVTEKGKDVELRCDPISGHTALYWYRQSLGQGLEFLIYFQGNSAPDKSGLPSDRFSAERTGGSVSTLTIQRTQQEDSAVYLCASSLQGSNQPQHFGDGTRLSIL.